Each of the 18 T cell receptor beta chains below was sequenced from the same sample in a study of cytomegalovirus exposure and HLA in healthy donors. The PCR ran on 60 Vbeta and 13 Jbeta primers. Here immunoSEQ multiplex PCR was the method, and the copy in TCRdb shows in-frame clones only, minus some. This sample carries some 130,000 clones, with 1.5% to 2% going to the ten biggest clones. Sequencing input: PBMCs. The receptors stem from a woman aged 40 to 55 in good health and CMV-seropositive.

This sequence joins TRBV4-3 and TRBJ1-3; perhaps TRBD1 as D (6 bases). V was trimmed by 1 base and J by 3 bases, leaving 10 bases between them. Germline-derived CDR1 and CDR2 are LGHNA and YSLEER. This CDR3 contains 15 residues. CDR3: CASSQALQGGNTIYF. CDR3 DNA sequence: TGCGCCAGCAGCCAAGCGCTACAGGGTGGAAACACCATATATTTT.

The chain joins TRBV14 to TRBJ2-2; the match to TRBD2 covers 9 bases. The trim removed 4 bases at V and 0 bases at J, leaving 12 bases unmatched. The length of the CDR3 is 19 residues. From germline, CDR1 is SGHDN and CDR2 FVKESK. In nucleotides, the CDR3 is TGTGCCAGCAGCCTTAGACCCCTAGCGGGGCTATCGAACACCGGGGAGCTGTTTTTT. This codes for CASSLRPLAGLSNTGELFF.

The chain joins TRBV7-7 to TRBJ2-2; D is possibly TRBD2 (6 bases). Looked up from germline, CDR1 is SSHAT and CDR2 is FNYEAQ (reference sequence). This CDR3 comprises 16 residues. Trimming left V 1 base short and J 0 bases short, with 9 bases between. Here the CDR3 reads CASSLGLDANTGELFF. CDR3 coding DNA: TGTGCCAGCAGCTTAGGACTAGATGCGAACACCGGGGAGCTGTTTTTT.

The chain employs TRBV30 and TRBJ1-2; D perhaps matches TRBD1 (6 bases). The CDR3 runs to 12 residues. Per germline, CDR1 GTSNPN and CDR2 SVGIG (reference sequence). Trimming shortened V by 2 bases and J by 8 bases, and 12 bases separated the two germline ends. CDR3 DNA: TGTGCCTGGAGTCAGGGGCTGGGGGGCTACACCTTC. Its protein product is CAWSQGLGGYTF.

The J gene is TRBJ1-2, the V gene TRBV7-9, with no clear D. CDR3 length equals 15 residues. V was shortened by 3 bases and J by 0 bases, with 11 bases between the two germline ends. CDR1 is SEHNR and CDR2 is FQNEAQ in the germline V gene (reference sequence). DNA for the CDR3: TGTGCCAGCAGCTTCTTCGAGGGAGCTAACTATGGCTACACCTTC. Translating it yields CASSFFEGANYGYTF.

The chain joins TRBV7-2 to TRBJ1-5; possible D gene TRBD1, 6 bases. This CDR3 is 15 amino acids long. Trimming removed 0 bases at V and 6 bases at J, with 12 bases between. In germline, CDR1 is SGHTA, CDR2 FQGNSA. As DNA, the CDR3 is TGTGCCAGCAGCTTAGCGGCAGGGGAGGGTCAGCCCCAGCATTTT. It translates to CASSLAAGEGQPQHF.

This chain connects TRBV11-3 to TRBJ1-2; 8 bases line up with TRBD1. From germline, CDR1 is SGHNT and CDR2 YENEEA. J was trimmed by 6 bases and V by 3 bases; bases with no gene match: 3. There are 13 residues in the CDR3. This chain's CDR3 is CASSFGQGHGYTF. CDR3 sequence (DNA): TGTGCCAGCAGCTTCGGACAGGGCCATGGCTACACCTTC.

In the case of this clone: An end of the junction differs from the germline gene, which may be a read error. The chain has TRBV7-7 and TRBJ2-2, with 8 bases identical to TRBD1. Germline V gene lookup returns CDR1 SSHAT and CDR2 FNYEAQ (reference sequence). The CDR3 has 14 residues. The CDR3 loop reads CASSKDRVTGELFF. The CDR3 DNA sequence: TGTGCTAGCAGCAAGGACAGGGTCACCGGGGAGCTGTTTTTT.

The chain's CDR3 is CASSDRELNYEQYF. In DNA form, the CDR3 reads TGTGCCAGCAGTGACCGGGAGCTCAACTACGAGCAGTACTTC. The V gene is TRBV2, the J gene TRBJ2-7; D is possibly TRBD2 (6 bases). Germline V gives CDR1 SNHLY, CDR2 FYNNEI. Trimming stripped 3 bases from V and 3 bases from J, with 12 bases between. The CDR3 extends over 14 amino acids.

The rearrangement uses TRBV7-3 and TRBJ2-1, with 11 bases identical to TRBD2. V dropped 5 bases and J dropped 8; count of bases not matched to a gene: 11. Germline CDR1 is SGHTA and CDR2 is FQGTGA. The CDR3 totals 16 residues. The CDR3, as DNA: TGTGCCAGCAGCCGGGGTAGCGGGAGGGCCGGGGATGAGCAGTTCTTC. As protein: CASSRGSGRAGDEQFF.

Turning to this clone: At one boundary the junction diverges from the germline segment, which might be a read error. This chain uses TRBV2 with TRBJ1-1; TRBD1 agrees at 9 bases. CDR3 length equals 16 residues. CDR1 is SNHLY and CDR2 is FYNNEI in the germline V gene. For the CDR3, the DNA is TGTGCCAGCAGGGAAGGGACAGGGCAATTAAGGACTGAAGCTTTCTTT. It codes for CASREGTGQLRTEAFF.

The V and J genes are TRBV10-3 and TRBJ2-7; 13 bases fit TRBD2. The germline CDR1 and CDR2 sequences are ENHRY and SYGVKD. V gave up 11 bases and J gave up 4 bases; unmatched junction bases: 5. The CDR3 is made up of 13 amino acids. CDR3 region: CASTSGRDYEQYF. For the CDR3, the DNA is TGTGCCTCCACTAGCGGGAGGGATTACGAGCAGTACTTC.

The rearrangement links TRBV29-1 to TRBJ1-4; TRBD1 matches at 7 bases. Germline V gene lookup returns CDR1 SQVTM and CDR2 ANQGSEA. Trimming removed 4 bases from V and 6 bases from J; junction bases left unmatched: 5. The CDR3 runs 13 residues. The CDR3 DNA reads as TGCAGCGTTGGAATCAGGGGGGATGAAAAACTGTTTTTT. Amino acid sequence: CSVGIRGDEKLFF.

V and J are TRBV7-9 and TRBJ1-2, with D possibly TRBD1 on 6 matching bases. With 4 bases removed from V and 7 bases from J, the gap between germline ends came to 25 bases. Germline assignment: CDR1 SEHNR and CDR2 FQNEAQ (reference sequence). The length of the CDR3 is 17 residues. CDR3 sequence: CASSSSQGQSFGGGYTF. The CDR3 DNA follows: TGTGCCAGCAGCTCATCCCAAGGACAGTCCTTTGGTGGTGGCTACACCTTC.

This chain links TRBV29-1 with TRBJ2-7; 11 bases align to TRBD2. CDR1 is SQVTM, CDR2 ANQGSEA, per germline. This CDR3 spans 14 amino acids. The V gene end was trimmed by 7 bases and the J gene end by 4 bases; junction bases not matched to a gene: 9. CDR3 bases: TGCAGCGCTGCTGCACTAGCGGGGGATTACGAGCAGTACTTC. Translating it yields CSAAALAGDYEQYF.

The J gene is TRBJ1-1, the V gene TRBV4-2, with TRBD1 matching over 8 bases. The junction had 7 bases not matched to a gene; V was cut back by 4 bases and J by 3 bases. The CDR3 loop spans 15 amino acids. The germline CDR1 and CDR2 sequences are LGHNA and YNFKEQ. CDR3 region: CASSPSGGEDTEAFF. The CDR3 DNA reads as TGTGCCAGCAGCCCTTCAGGGGGCGAAGACACTGAAGCTTTCTTT.

This chain connects TRBV10-2 to TRBJ1-1; weak D call: TRBD1 (6 bases). The germline V and J ends were trimmed by 7 bases and 4 bases, with 19 bases remaining between them. CDR3 length: 15 residues. Germline assignment: CDR1 WSHSY and CDR2 SAAADI. CDR3 bases: TGCGCCAGCAACTTCGTGGGGGGGCTGAGCACTGAAGCTTTCTTT. Protein product: CASNFVGGLSTEAFF.

The chain couples TRBV28 to TRBJ1-1; unclear D gene. This CDR3 spans 14 amino acids. V shed 7 bases and J shed 0 bases, with 12 bases lying between them. Germline V lookup: CDR1 MDHEN, CDR2 SYDVKM. The CDR3 sequence is CASNGQPMNTEAFF. For the CDR3, the DNA is TGTGCCAGCAATGGGCAACCCATGAACACTGAAGCTTTCTTT.